Here is one T cell receptor beta chain with its context. These data are taken from a study of identical twins. V lost 4 bases to trimming and J lost 8 bases; unmatched junction nucleotides: 11. The CDR3 is made up of 15 amino acids. Germline loops: CDR1 LNHDA, CDR2 SQIVND (reference sequence). TCRdb reprocessed the 5' RACE reads with MiXCR, giving one entry per CDR3 protein. The sample consists of 1.5 million to 2 million distinct CDR3 sequences, 25% to 35% of them appearing once. This TCR derives from a newborn girl in good health. Input material: cord blood. The V call is TRBV19, the J call TRBJ2-1; 7 nucleotides line up with TRBD2. The CDR3 region is CASSSNRIRGDEQFF. CDR3 sequence (DNA): TGTGCCAGTAGTAGCAACCGGATCCGGGGGGATGAGCAGTTCTTC.